This T cell receptor beta chain came from a study of neurological immune-mediated disorders. Study conclusions and caveats: In HTLV-1-associated myelopathy, TCR clonal expansion was greatest, and in multiple sclerosis it was least, below healthy controls. When the repertoires were grouped phylogenetically, those of 18 of the 34 multiple sclerosis patients came together in a single cluster of related CDR3 sequences, which points to a possible repertoire-level signature.

Unmatched junction bases numbered 8, after V lost 3 bases and J lost 6 bases. The germline V gene encodes CDR1 DFQATT and CDR2 SNEGSKA (reference sequence). The CDR3 totals 14 residues. This clonotype turned up a few times. What it binds is unknown. Each CDR3 protein gets one entry after TCRdb re-called the 5' RACE reads with MiXCR. The sample holds roughly 52,000 distinct CDR3 sequences, around 4% seen once. The clonotype comes from a man in his sixties with multiple sclerosis. The chain links TRBV20-1 to TRBJ2-7, with 10 bases lining up with TRBD2. Sequencing was done on a sample of PBMCs. CDR3 nucleotide sequence: TGCAGTGCTAGTCGGTCAGCGGGGGGGCCCGAGCAGTACTTC. It translates to CSASRSAGGPEQYF.